The 18 T cell receptor beta chains reported below all come from one sample, sequenced in a study of T cell changes during pregnancy in multiple sclerosis (dated by TCRdb to between 2018 and 2021). Libraries were constructed by the immunoSEQ multiplex PCR assay. TCRdb retrieved this table from immuneACCESS and kept in-frame rearrangements only. Not all clones are present; in checked studies, unresolved V genes account for under half, and no reason is known for the remainder. Counted in this sample were 50,000 to 70,000 clones; 91% of them appeared once. Clones ranked in the top ten supply 2.2% of the sample. The starting material was peripheral blood, obtained in the third trimester of pregnancy. The source is a female donor in good health, enrolled as a control in a pregnancy study.

The sample holds a few counts of this clone. The rearrangement uses TRBV9 and TRBJ2-2, with TRBD2 matching over 8 bases. V dropped 0 bases and J dropped 6; count of bases not matched to a gene: 7. The V gene's germline CDR1 is SGDLS and CDR2 YYNGEE. The CDR3 has 16 amino acids. The CDR3 reads CASSVAAGGPAGELFF. The CDR3 DNA reads TGTGCCAGCAGCGTAGCTGCGGGAGGCCCGGCCGGGGAGCTGTTTTTT.

The chain uses TRBV27 and TRBJ2-1; 10 bases are shared with TRBD2. Trimming took 8 bases from V and 8 from J; bases not matched to a gene: 12. The CDR3 runs 15 residues. The germline gives CDR1 MNHEY, CDR2 SMNVEV (reference sequence). The CDR3 DNA reads TGTGCCAGCTCCTTACTAGCGGGATCTATGGATGAGCAGTTCTTC. It encodes CASSLLAGSMDEQFF.

This clone was seen only a few times. V and J are TRBV30 and TRBJ2-1; D unresolved. V lost 0 bases, J lost 12 bases, and 24 bases lay in between. This CDR3 spans 16 amino acids. Per the germline V gene, CDR1 is GTSNPN and CDR2 is SVGIG (reference sequence). The CDR3 here is CAWSVWAALTPMTQFF. The CDR3 region has the DNA TGTGCCTGGAGTGTCTGGGCAGCCCTGACCCCAATGACGCAGTTCTTC.

The J gene is TRBJ1-1, the V gene TRBV7-2; no definite D call. This CDR3 contains 13 residues. The V end lost 2 bases, the J end lost 7 bases, and 11 bases lay between the germline ends. Germline assignment: CDR1 SGHTA and CDR2 FQGNSA. The chain's CDR3 is CASSLNPGGEAFF. The DNA for the CDR3 is TGTGCCAGCAGCTTAAACCCGGGTGGTGAAGCTTTCTTT.

The rearrangement joins TRBV6-4 to TRBJ2-3, with 7 bases lining up with TRBD2. CDR1 and CDR2 (germline): MRHNA, SNTAGT. The CDR3 is 14 residues long. The trim removed 6 bases at V and 6 bases at J, leaving 9 bases unmatched. CDR3 in amino acids: CASSKLAEGDTQYF. The CDR3 region has the DNA TGTGCCAGCAGCAAGCTAGCGGAGGGGGATACGCAGTATTTT.

The CDR3 reads CASSPPDRAGNTIYF. The CDR3 DNA reads TGTGCCAGCAGCCCACCCGACAGGGCCGGAAACACCATATATTTT. J is TRBJ1-3 and V is TRBV28, with 7 bases aligning to TRBD1. J was trimmed by 4 bases and V by 6 bases; bases with no gene match: 9. This CDR3 has 15 amino acids. Germline V gene sequence: CDR1 MDHEN, CDR2 SYDVKM.

This rearrangement joins TRBV11-1 to TRBJ1-1; possibly TRBD1 for D (6 bases). V was trimmed by 0 bases and J by 0 bases, leaving 20 bases between them. The CDR3 sequence is 19 residues long. Germline values: CDR1 SGHAT, CDR2 FQDESV (reference sequence). The DNA for the CDR3 is TGTGCCAGCAGCTTAGCTATGGGGGCACCACTATGGGTGAACACTGAAGCTTTCTTT. Translated, it gives CASSLAMGAPLWVNTEAFF. The variable domain in full, with the rest retrieved from reference TRBV11-1 and TRBJ1-1, is EAEVAQSPRYKITEKSQAVAFWCDPISGHATLYWYRQILGQGPELLVQFQDESVVDDSQLPKDRFSAERLKGVDSTLKIQPAELGDSAMYLCASSLAMGAPLWVNTEAFFGQGTRLTVV.

The chain combines TRBV4-1 with TRBJ2-5; possibly TRBD1 for D (6 bases). Trimming left V 2 bases short and J 3 bases short, with 7 bases between. The germline V gene encodes CDR1 MGHRA and CDR2 YSYEKL. The CDR3 sequence is 13 residues long. CDR3: CASSQRTEETQYF. CDR3 coding DNA: TGCGCCAGCAGCCAAAGGACAGAAGAGACCCAGTACTTC.

The rearrangement uses TRBV19 and TRBJ2-7; possibly TRBD2 for D (5 bases). V was clipped by 3 bases and J by 3 bases, with 15 bases between them. Germline loops: CDR1 LNHDA, CDR2 SQIVND (reference sequence). The CDR3 has 15 amino acids. CDR3 loop: CASSMGRGSLYEQYF. As DNA, the CDR3 is TGTGCCAGTAGTATGGGCCGGGGAAGCCTCTACGAGCAGTACTTC.

The chain has TRBV10-2 and TRBJ1-4; a weak D match, TRBD1 (6 bases). This CDR3 comprises 15 residues. The V gene's germline CDR1 is WSHSY and CDR2 SAAADI. The V and J ends lost 4 bases and 2 bases respectively, with 11 bases between them. The CDR3 sequence: CASSAVQGTNEKLFF. CDR3 nucleotides: TGCGCCAGCAGTGCGGTCCAGGGGACTAATGAAAAACTGTTTTTT.

The chain combines TRBV5-4 with TRBJ2-3, with TRBD2 matching over 10 bases. The CDR3 totals 16 residues. Germline loops: CDR1 SGHNT, CDR2 YYREEE (reference sequence). V dropped 4 bases and J dropped 0; count of bases not matched to a gene: 5. The CDR3 loop reads CASSQGLADSTDTQYF. The DNA for the CDR3 is TGTGCCAGCAGCCAAGGACTAGCGGACAGCACAGATACGCAGTATTTT.

The chain recombines TRBV6-1 with TRBJ2-5; no clear D gene. V dropped 6 bases and J dropped 1 base, with 12 bases sitting between them. Germline V gene lookup returns CDR1 MNHNS and CDR2 SASEGT. The CDR3 runs to 14 residues. CDR3 residues: CASSVLSPQETQYF. The DNA of the CDR3 is TGTGCCAGCAGCGTACTATCTCCCCAAGAGACCCAGTACTTC.

The CDR3 bases are TGTGCCAGCAGCTTACGGTTCGATTCCTACGAGCAGTACTTC. Amino acids: CASSLRFDSYEQYF. V usage is TRBV5-5 and J usage is TRBJ2-7; no reliable D call. The V and J ends lost 2 bases and 1 base respectively, with 10 bases between them. Per germline, CDR1 SGHKS and CDR2 YYEKEE (reference sequence). The CDR3 totals 14 residues. The whole variable domain, filled in from reference TRBV5-5 and TRBJ2-7, reads DAGVTQSPTHLIKTRGQQVTLRCSPISGHKSVSWYQQVLGQGPQFIFQYYEKEERGRGNFPDRFSARQFPNYSSELNVNALLLGDSALYLCASSLRFDSYEQYFGPGTRLTVT.

The rearrangement links TRBV6-5 to TRBJ2-5; 7 bases are a match to TRBD1. The germline gives CDR1 MNHEY, CDR2 SVGAGI. Unmatched junction bases numbered 12, after V lost 10 bases and J lost 1 base. The CDR3 runs to 15 residues. The DNA of the CDR3 is TGTGCCACCGCCCGGGACAGCGGACTCCAAGAGACCCAGTACTTC. It is translated as CATARDSGLQETQYF.

This sequence joins TRBV4-1 and TRBJ1-1; D is ambiguous. CDR3 length: 14 residues. Trimming shortened V by 4 bases and J by 7 bases, and 16 bases separated the two germline ends. The germline V gene encodes CDR1 MGHRA and CDR2 YSYEKL. The CDR3 loop reads CASSLSRLKSEAFF. The DNA for the CDR3 is TGCGCCAGCAGCCTATCTCGACTCAAAAGTGAAGCTTTCTTT.

The chain joins TRBV9 to TRBJ1-2; D possibly corresponds to TRBD1 (6 bases). This CDR3 spans 13 amino acids. Germline V lookup: CDR1 SGDLS, CDR2 YYNGEE. The V end lost 3 bases, the J end lost 6 bases, and 12 bases lay between the germline ends. CDR3 sequence (DNA): TGTGCCAGCAGCGATACAGGGAAGAATGGCTACACCTTC. Protein product: CASSDTGKNGYTF.

This clone was counted a single time. The chain links TRBV6-5 to TRBJ2-7, with 7 nucleotides matching TRBD2. The trim removed 4 bases at V and 3 bases at J, leaving 6 bases unmatched. The germline gives CDR1 MNHEY, CDR2 SVGAGI. The CDR3 has 14 amino acids. The CDR3 DNA reads TGTGCCAGCAGTTTCGGGGGGTATCACTACGAGCAGTACTTC. It is translated as CASSFGGYHYEQYF.

The chain links TRBV19 to TRBJ1-5, with TRBD1 identical over 7 bases. The CDR3 totals 16 residues. Germline V gene data show CDR1 as LNHDA and CDR2 as SQIVND (reference sequence). V shed 5 bases and J 0 bases; nucleotides not matched to a gene: 7. The CDR3 DNA follows: TGTGCCAGTAGTCTCCGACAGGGCGTTAGCAATCAGCCCCAGCATTTT. This sequence encodes CASSLRQGVSNQPQHF.